These T cell receptor beta chains were read from a single sample in a study of tumour-infiltrating T cells in Burkitt lymphoma. Sequenced by immunoSEQ multiplex PCR; TCRdb stores in-frame clones only, minus some. The repertoire has roughly 9,200 clones, about three fifths of them found once; the top ten carry approximately 5%. The sequenced sample was tumor tissue. The receptors stem from a human donor with diffuse large B-cell lymphoma. Each CDR3 is given with its conserved first and last residue. Each record gives: V gene, J gene, D gene, clone size, CDR3 protein, CDR3 DNA. A D gene is named only where the DNA matches it firmly. The size of a clone is reported for some rows only, either as once, few or many, or as a class for expanded clones.

>TRBV18|TRBJ1-2|NA|NA
CASSGDGIYGYTF
TGTGCCAGCTCAGGGGACGGAATTTATGGCTACACCTTC
>TRBV19|TRBJ2-7|NA|NA
CASSPTQGGEQYF
TGTGCCAGTAGTCCAACCCAGGGGGGGGAGCAGTACTTC
>TRBV2|TRBJ1-5|TRBD1|NA
CASSPQTGAGQPQHF
TGTGCCAGCAGCCCCCAGACAGGGGCGGGCCAGCCCCAGCATTTT
>TRBV6-1|TRBJ1-1|NA|few
CASILVTEAFF
TGTGCCAGCATCCTAGTCACTGAAGCTTTCTTT
>TRBV4-2|TRBJ2-5|NA|few
CASSQIETQYF
TGTGCCAGCAGCCAAATTGAGACCCAGTACTTC
>TRBV11-2|TRBJ1-1|NA|NA
CASSLDGGGGTEAFF
TGTGCCAGCAGCTTAGATGGTGGGGGAGGCACTGAAGCTTTCTTT
>TRBV30|TRBJ1-5|NA|once
CAWSVRAPGPVLSNQPQHF
TGTGCCTGGAGTGTAAGGGCCCCGGGGCCGGTATTAAGCAATCAGCCCCAGCATTTT
>TRBV5-1|TRBJ2-1|NA|NA
CASSTGPRDEQFF
TGCGCCAGCAGCACCGGGCCTCGGGATGAGCAGTTCTTC
>TRBV29-1|TRBJ2-7|NA|NA
CSVVLIVTGEQYF
TGCAGCGTTGTTTTAATAGTCACGGGTGAGCAGTACTTC
>TRBV6-5|TRBJ2-7|TRBD2|NA
CASSYGTSGSYEQYF
TGTGCCAGCAGTTACGGGACTAGCGGGTCCTACGAGCAGTACTTC
>TRBV10-3|TRBJ1-2|TRBD1|few
CATAGDRDRRRGYTF
TGTGCCACCGCGGGAGACCGGGACAGGCGACGTGGCTACACCTTC
>TRBV30|TRBJ1-1|TRBD1|NA
CAWSRDRSAEAFF
TGTGCCTGGAGTCGGGACAGGAGTGCTGAAGCTTTTTTT
>TRBV5-1|TRBJ2-7|NA|NA
CASSFAGAYYEQYF
TGCGCCAGCAGCTTCGCAGGCGCCTACTACGAGCAGTACTTC
>TRBV7-8|TRBJ2-5|TRBD2|NA
CASSLVASGAAFQETQYF
TGTGCCAGCAGCTTAGTGGCTAGCGGGGCTGCCTTTCAAGAGACCCAGTACTTC
>TRBV7-9|TRBJ1-2|NA|NA
CASSLAPVDVNYGYTF
TGTGCCAGCAGCTTGGCCCCCGTGGATGTTAACTATGGCTACACCTTC